The next 18 T cell receptor beta chains were all read from a single sample in a study of Graves' ophthalmopathy and Graves' hyperthyroidism. CDR3 regions of TCR beta were amplified from RNA transcripts. Second-round multiplex PCR followed a first-round RT-PCR using HTBI primers. TCRdb passed the multiplex PCR reads through MiXCR, listing each CDR3 protein once. The sample has about 700,000 distinct CDR3 sequences; about 41% are singletons. The material sequenced was peripheral blood. The receptors were gathered from an adult man with Graves' ophthalmopathy.

Points on this clonotype: A much larger clone is a single base away; this may be a read error. The rearrangement joins TRBV20-1 to TRBJ1-2; perhaps TRBD1 as D (5 bases). Germline V gene lookup returns CDR1 DFQATT and CDR2 SNEGSKA (reference sequence). V was shortened by 1 base and J by 8 bases, with 11 bases between the two germline ends. The CDR3 runs to 12 residues. The CDR3 sequence: CSARVGGSGYTF. DNA for the CDR3: TGCAGTGCTAGAGTGGGGGGAAGCGGCTACACCTTC.

This clonotype was detected ten times or more. This chain joins TRBV29-1 and TRBJ1-2; unclear D gene. Germline V CDR1 and CDR2: SQVTM, ANQGSEA. CDR3 length: 14 residues. V lost 7 bases to trimming and J lost 1 base, with 16 bases between them. The CDR3 region has the DNA TGCAGCGCCTGGGGAGGATCGAGTAACTATGGCTACACCTTC. Its translation is CSAWGGSSNYGYTF.

This sequence joins TRBV25-1 and TRBJ1-2; TRBD1 might be the D (6 bases). Per the germline V gene, CDR1 is MGHDK and CDR2 is SYGVNS. Trimming shortened V by 4 bases and J by 7 bases, and 16 bases separated the two germline ends. The CDR3 has 14 residues. This CDR3 reads CASSGIQGGLGYTF. Here the CDR3 DNA reads TGTGCCAGCAGTGGAATACAGGGAGGTCTTGGCTACACCTTC.

On this clonotype itself: Its ends do not fully match the called genes, so a read error is possible. V usage is TRBV29-1 and J usage is TRBJ2-6; D is uncertain. This CDR3 region has 17 residues. Germline CDR1 is SQVTM and CDR2 is ANQGSEA. CDR3 loop: CSVEGWQESSGSNVLTF. In DNA, the CDR3 is TGCAGCGTTGAAGGCTGGCAGGAAAGCTCTGGGTCCAACGTCCTGACTTTC.

The chain has TRBV20-1 and TRBJ1-1, with unresolved D. The V gene's germline CDR1 is DFQATT and CDR2 SNEGSKA (reference sequence). Deletions cut 0 bases from V and 1 base from J, with 9 bases between. The CDR3 has 14 residues. CDR3 sequence (DNA): TGCAGTGCTAGAGATCGTGGGCCGAACACTGAAGCTTTCTTT. It is translated as CSARDRGPNTEAFF.

The chain recombines TRBV29-1 with TRBJ2-5; 12 bases are shared with TRBD1. V trimming: 2 bases; J trimming: 4 bases; junction bases outside the gene matches: 5. This CDR3 is built from 15 residues. In germline, CDR1 is SQVTM, CDR2 ANQGSEA. The CDR3 is CSVERGTGGAETQYF. The CDR3, as DNA: TGCAGCGTTGAACGCGGGACAGGGGGCGCAGAGACCCAGTACTTC.

The rearrangement joins TRBV12-5 to TRBJ1-1; no definite D call. CDR1 is LGHNT, CDR2 FRNRAP, per germline. The CDR3 has 13 residues. Trimming pared 6 bases from V and 3 bases from J, leaving 11 bases between. CDR3 nucleotides: TGTGCTAGTGGCCCTGACATTGACACTGAAGCTTTCTTT. This encodes CASGPDIDTEAFF.

The chain is built from TRBV15 and TRBJ2-6; the D gene is possibly TRBD1 (6 bases). V lost 5 bases to trimming and J lost 4 bases, with 12 bases between them. Germline CDR1 LNHNV, CDR2 YYDKDF (reference sequence). The CDR3 has 15 amino acids. The CDR3 here is CATSLSGTGANVLTF. In DNA, the CDR3 is TGTGCCACCAGCCTATCCGGGACAGGGGCCAACGTCCTGACTTTC.

V usage is TRBV25-1 and J usage is TRBJ1-1; D may be TRBD1 (5 bases). Trimming shortened V by 7 bases and J by 4 bases, and 19 bases separated the two germline ends. The CDR3 has 15 residues. Looked up from germline, CDR1 is MGHDK and CDR2 is SYGVNS. The chain's CDR3 is CASTLEAGPGTEAFF. The DNA of the CDR3 is TGTGCCAGCACCCTGGAGGCGGGGCCGGGCACTGAAGCTTTCTTT.

This clonotype was counted a single time. A much larger clone lies a single base off, so this may be a read error. The chain combines TRBV14 with TRBJ2-7; D call uncertain. V shed 1 base and J shed 4 bases, with 17 bases lying between them. Germline-derived CDR1 and CDR2 are SGHDN and FVKESK. The CDR3 has 16 amino acids. CDR3 DNA sequence: TGTGCCAGCAGCCAAGTGGCCAGGTGGATACGTTACGAGCAGTACTTC. This codes for CASSQVARWIRYEQYF.

The chain uses TRBV7-2 and TRBJ2-5, with 9 bases fitting TRBD2. Germline CDR1 SGHTA, CDR2 FQGNSA. Trimming cost V 5 bases and J 10 bases; bases outside gene matches: 14. This CDR3 comprises 15 residues. The CDR3, as DNA: TGTGCCAGCAGCCAAGATCTTCAAGCGGGGGGCCTCCAGTACTTC. Its protein product is CASSQDLQAGGLQYF.

Written as DNA, the CDR3 is TGCAGCCATGGGCAGGGGAGGACTGAAGCTTTCTTT. As protein: CSHGQGRTEAFF. This chain links TRBV29-1 with TRBJ1-1, with D tentatively TRBD1 (6 bases). Germline V gives CDR1 SQVTM, CDR2 ANQGSEA. Between the trimmed V and J ends, which lost 8 bases and 5 bases, there was a span of 15 bases. This CDR3 has 12 amino acids.

This clonotype has ten or more counts. The genes are TRBV10-3 and TRBJ1-1; D gene uncertain. V was cut by 7 bases and J by 0 bases, with 9 bases left in between. Germline lookup yields CDR1 ENHRY and CDR2 SYGVKD. This CDR3 has 13 amino acids. The CDR3 DNA follows: TGTGCCATCATGGGAGAGGTGAACACTGAAGCTTTCTTT. Residues: CAIMGEVNTEAFF.

The V gene is TRBV29-1, the J gene TRBJ1-2; maybe TRBD1 (5 bases). Per the germline V gene, CDR1 is SQVTM and CDR2 is ANQGSEA. The CDR3 is made up of 14 amino acids. The V end lost 4 bases, the J end lost 2 bases, and 14 bases lay between the germline ends. Written as DNA, the CDR3 is TGCAGCGTTGGGGACTCTGGGGCCAACTATGGCTACACCTTC. Amino acid sequence: CSVGDSGANYGYTF.

The table lists this clonotype with many counts. The chain joins TRBV5-1 to TRBJ1-5; 8 nucleotides line up with TRBD1. CDR1 is SGHRS and CDR2 is YFSETQ in the germline V gene. J was trimmed by 9 bases and V by 4 bases; bases with no gene match: 9. The CDR3 consists of 14 residues. CDR3 in DNA: TGCGCCAGCAGCCGAGGACAGGGCGGGACGCCCCAGCATTTT. Translated: CASSRGQGGTPQHF.

This clonotype was observed a handful of times. This sequence joins TRBV9 and TRBJ1-3, with a possible D match to TRBD1 (6 bases). The V end was cut by 4 bases, the J end by 3 bases, with 11 bases between. Germline assignment: CDR1 SGDLS and CDR2 YYNGEE. The CDR3 contains 14 residues. In DNA form, the CDR3 reads TGTGCCAGCAGCCCTTTCAGGGGTGGAAACACCATATATTTT. As protein: CASSPFRGGNTIYF.

The chain recombines TRBV24-1 with TRBJ1-2, with 9 bases aligning to TRBD1. Germline V gives CDR1 KGHDR, CDR2 SFDVKD. This CDR3 is built from 14 residues. The J segment lost 2 bases and the V segment lost 7 bases, leaving 4 bases of the junction unmatched. CDR3 residues: CATSKGQGNYGYTF. For the CDR3, the DNA is TGTGCCACCAGCAAGGGACAGGGAAACTATGGCTACACCTTC.

This clonotype occurred many times. V and J are TRBV20-1 and TRBJ1-4; D not resolved. CDR1 is DFQATT and CDR2 is SNEGSKA in the germline V gene (reference sequence). The V end was cut by 2 bases, the J end by 7 bases, with 5 bases between. CDR3 size: 11 residues. Here the CDR3 DNA reads TGCAGTGCTAGACTCGGTGAAAAACTGTTTTTT. Amino acids: CSARLGEKLFF.